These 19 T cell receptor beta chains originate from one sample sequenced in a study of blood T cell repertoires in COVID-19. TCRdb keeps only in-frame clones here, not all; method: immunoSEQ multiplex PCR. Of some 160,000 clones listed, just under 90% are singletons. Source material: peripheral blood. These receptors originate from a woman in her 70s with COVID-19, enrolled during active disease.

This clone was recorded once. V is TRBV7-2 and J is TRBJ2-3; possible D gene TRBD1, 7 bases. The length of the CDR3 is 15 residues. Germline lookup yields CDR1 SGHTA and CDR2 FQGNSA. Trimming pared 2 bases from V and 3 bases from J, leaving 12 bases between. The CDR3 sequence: CASSLQGGRTDTQYF. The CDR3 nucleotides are TGTGCCAGCAGCTTACAGGGGGGCCGGACAGATACGCAGTATTTT.

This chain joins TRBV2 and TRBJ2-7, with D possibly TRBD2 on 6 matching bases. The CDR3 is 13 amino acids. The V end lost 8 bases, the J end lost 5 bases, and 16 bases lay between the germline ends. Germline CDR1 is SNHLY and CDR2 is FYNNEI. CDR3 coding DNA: TGTGCCAGCCGGGGGTGGGAGCTCGACGAGCAGTACTTC. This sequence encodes CASRGWELDEQYF.

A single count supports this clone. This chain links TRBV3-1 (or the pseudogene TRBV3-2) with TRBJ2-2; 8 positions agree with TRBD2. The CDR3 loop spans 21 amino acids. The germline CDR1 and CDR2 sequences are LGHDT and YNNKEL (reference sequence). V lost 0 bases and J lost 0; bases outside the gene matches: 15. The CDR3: CASSQDLDLTAGGTNTGELFF. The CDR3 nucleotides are TGTGCCAGCAGCCAAGACCTTGATTTGACGGCGGGGGGTACGAACACCGGGGAGCTGTTTTTT.

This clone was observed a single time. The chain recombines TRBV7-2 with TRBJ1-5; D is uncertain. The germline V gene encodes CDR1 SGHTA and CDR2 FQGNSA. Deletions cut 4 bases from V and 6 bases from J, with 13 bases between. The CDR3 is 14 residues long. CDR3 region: CASSSGETSQPQHF. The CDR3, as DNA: TGTGCCAGCAGCTCCGGAGAAACATCTCAGCCCCAGCATTTT.

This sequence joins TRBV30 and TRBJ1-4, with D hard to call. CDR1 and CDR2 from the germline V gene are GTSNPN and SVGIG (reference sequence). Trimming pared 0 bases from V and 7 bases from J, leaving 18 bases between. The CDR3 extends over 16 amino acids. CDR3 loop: CAWSVRIEVPFEKLFF. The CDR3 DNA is TGTGCCTGGAGTGTACGGATCGAGGTGCCTTTTGAAAAACTGTTTTTT.

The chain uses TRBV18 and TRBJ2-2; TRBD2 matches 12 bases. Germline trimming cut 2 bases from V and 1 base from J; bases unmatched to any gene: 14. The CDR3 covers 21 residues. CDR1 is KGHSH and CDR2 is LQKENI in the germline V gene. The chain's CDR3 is CASSPSPSGTSGFWNTGELFF. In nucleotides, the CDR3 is TGTGCCAGCTCACCATCCCCCTCCGGGACTAGCGGGTTTTGGAACACCGGGGAGCTGTTTTTT. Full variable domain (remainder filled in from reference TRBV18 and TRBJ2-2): NAGVMQNPRHLVRRRGQEARLRCSPMKGHSHVYWYRQLPEEGLKFMVYLQKENIIDESGMPKERFSAEFPKEGPSILRIQQVVRGDSAAYFCASSPSPSGTSGFWNTGELFFGEGSRLTVL.

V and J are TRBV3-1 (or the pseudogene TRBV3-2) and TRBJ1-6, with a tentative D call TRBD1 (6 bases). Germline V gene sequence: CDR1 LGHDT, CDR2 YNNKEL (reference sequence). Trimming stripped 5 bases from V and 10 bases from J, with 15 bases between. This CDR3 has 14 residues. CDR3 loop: CASSRTEVGSPLHF. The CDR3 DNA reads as TGTGCCAGCAGCAGGACAGAGGTAGGGTCACCCCTCCACTTT.

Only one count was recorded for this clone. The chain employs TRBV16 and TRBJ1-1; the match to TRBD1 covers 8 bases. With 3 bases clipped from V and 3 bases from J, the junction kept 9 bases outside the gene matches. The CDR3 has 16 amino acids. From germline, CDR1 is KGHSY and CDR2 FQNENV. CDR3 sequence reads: CASSHQDRVADTEAFF. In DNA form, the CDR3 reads TGTGCCAGCAGCCACCAGGACAGGGTAGCGGACACTGAAGCTTTCTTT. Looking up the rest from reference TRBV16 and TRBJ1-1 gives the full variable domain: GEEVAQTPKHLVRGEGQKAKLYCAPIKGHSYVFWYQQVLKNEFKFLISFQNENVFDETGMPKERFSAKCLPNSPCSLEIQATKLEDSAVYFCASSHQDRVADTEAFFGQGTRLTVV.

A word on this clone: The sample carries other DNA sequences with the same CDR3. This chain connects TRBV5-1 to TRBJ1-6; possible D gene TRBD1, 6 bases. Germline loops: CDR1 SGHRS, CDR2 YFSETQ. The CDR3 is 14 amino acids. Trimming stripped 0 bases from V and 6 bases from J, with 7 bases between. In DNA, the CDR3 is TGCGCCAGCAGCTTGGTGGGGGCTAATTCACCCCTCCACTTT. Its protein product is CASSLVGANSPLHF.

The CDR3 DNA sequence: TGTGCCAGTAGTATACTAGAAAATGAGCAGTTCTTC. Its protein product is CASSILENEQFF. This sequence joins TRBV19 and TRBJ2-1; unclear D gene. This CDR3 has 12 residues. Germline values: CDR1 LNHDA, CDR2 SQIVND (reference sequence). The V gene lost 2 bases and the J gene lost 7 bases, with 6 bases spanning the gap.

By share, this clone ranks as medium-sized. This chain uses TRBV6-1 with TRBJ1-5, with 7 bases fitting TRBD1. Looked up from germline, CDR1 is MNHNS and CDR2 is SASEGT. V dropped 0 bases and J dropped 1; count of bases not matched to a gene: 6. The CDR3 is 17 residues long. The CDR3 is CASSEAAGGRSNQPQHF. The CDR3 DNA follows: TGTGCCAGCAGTGAAGCGGCAGGGGGTCGAAGCAATCAGCCCCAGCATTTT.

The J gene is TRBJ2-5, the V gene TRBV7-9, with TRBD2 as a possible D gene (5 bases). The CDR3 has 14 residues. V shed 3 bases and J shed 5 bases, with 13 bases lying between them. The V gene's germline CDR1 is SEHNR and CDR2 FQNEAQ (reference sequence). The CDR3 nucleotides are TGTGCCAGCAGCTTTTACAGTCGCGGGGAGACCCAGTACTTC. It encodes CASSFYSRGETQYF.

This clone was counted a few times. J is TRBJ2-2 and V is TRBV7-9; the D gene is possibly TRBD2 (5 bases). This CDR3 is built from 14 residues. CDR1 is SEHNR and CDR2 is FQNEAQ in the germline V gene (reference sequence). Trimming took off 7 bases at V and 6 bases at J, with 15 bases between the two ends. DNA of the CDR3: TGTGCCAGCAAGGAGGTCGGGGTTTCCGGGGAGCTGTTTTTT. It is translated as CASKEVGVSGELFF.

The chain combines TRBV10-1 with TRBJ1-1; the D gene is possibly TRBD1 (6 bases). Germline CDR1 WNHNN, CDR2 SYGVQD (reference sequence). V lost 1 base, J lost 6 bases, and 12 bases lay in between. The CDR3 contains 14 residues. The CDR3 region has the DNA TGCGCCAGCAGTGAGTTACAGGGATCCCCTGAAGCTTTCTTT. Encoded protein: CASSELQGSPEAFF.

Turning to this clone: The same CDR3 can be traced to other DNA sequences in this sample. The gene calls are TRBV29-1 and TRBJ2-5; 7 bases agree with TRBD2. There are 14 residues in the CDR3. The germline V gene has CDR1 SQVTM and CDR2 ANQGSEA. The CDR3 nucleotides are TGCTGGGTGGGGGGACTGGGGGGGGGAGAGACCCAGTACTTC. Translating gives CWVGGLGGGETQYF.

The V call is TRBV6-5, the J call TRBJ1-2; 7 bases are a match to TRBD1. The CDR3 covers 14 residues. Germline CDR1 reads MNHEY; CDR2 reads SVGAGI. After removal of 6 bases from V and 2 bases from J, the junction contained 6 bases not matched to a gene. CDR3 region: CASRGDRVNYGYTF. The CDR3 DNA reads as TGTGCCAGCAGAGGGGACAGAGTAAACTATGGCTACACCTTC.

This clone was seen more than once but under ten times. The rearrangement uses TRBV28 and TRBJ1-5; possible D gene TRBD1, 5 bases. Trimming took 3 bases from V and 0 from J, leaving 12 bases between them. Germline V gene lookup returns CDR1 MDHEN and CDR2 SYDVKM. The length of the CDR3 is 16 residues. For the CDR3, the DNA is TGTGCCAGCAGTTTCAGATGGGGGGATAGCAATCAGCCCCAGCATTTT. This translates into CASSFRWGDSNQPQHF.

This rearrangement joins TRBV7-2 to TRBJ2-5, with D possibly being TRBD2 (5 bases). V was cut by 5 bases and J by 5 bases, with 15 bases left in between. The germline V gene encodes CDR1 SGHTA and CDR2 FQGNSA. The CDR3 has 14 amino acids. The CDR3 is CASSRRAGIETQYF. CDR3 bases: TGTGCCAGCAGCCGGCGGGCGGGTATCGAGACCCAGTACTTC.

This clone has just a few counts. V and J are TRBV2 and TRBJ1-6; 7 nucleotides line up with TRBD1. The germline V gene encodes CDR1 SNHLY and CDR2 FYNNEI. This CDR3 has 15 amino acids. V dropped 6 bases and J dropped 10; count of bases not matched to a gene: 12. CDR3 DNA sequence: TGTGCCAGCAGACCAGAAATGACAGGGAAATCACCCCTCCACTTT. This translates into CASRPEMTGKSPLHF.